This record concerns one TCR beta chain sequence. Its antigen is undetermined. The junction departs from germline at one end; a sequencing error may be responsible. These data are taken from a study of Graves' ophthalmopathy and Graves' hyperthyroidism. Study observations and caveats: Built on 13 signatures, a model told ophthalmopathy apart from stable hyperthyroidism with 85% to 90% sensitivity and 81.08% specificity.

Diagnosis used clinical symptoms, serum thyroxine, TRAb, thyroid ultrasound and orbital computed tomography. This CDR3 contains 14 residues. Per the germline V gene, CDR1 is SGHAT and CDR2 is FQNNGV. Scientists amplified the TCR beta CDR3 regions from RNA transcripts. First-round RT-PCR relied on HTBI primers, and a second-round multiplex PCR came next. TCRdb called the multiplex PCR reads again in MiXCR, with one record for every CDR3 protein. The sample includes some 360,000 distinct CDR3 sequences, about a sixth of them seen just once. Input material: peripheral blood. The sequence derives from an adult woman with stable Graves' hyperthyroidism. This sequence joins TRBV11-2 and TRBJ1-5, with 7 bases aligning to TRBD1. DNA for the CDR3: TGTGCCAGCAGGACAGGGTCGGGCAATCAGCCCCGGCATTTT. This encodes CASRTGSGNQPRHF.